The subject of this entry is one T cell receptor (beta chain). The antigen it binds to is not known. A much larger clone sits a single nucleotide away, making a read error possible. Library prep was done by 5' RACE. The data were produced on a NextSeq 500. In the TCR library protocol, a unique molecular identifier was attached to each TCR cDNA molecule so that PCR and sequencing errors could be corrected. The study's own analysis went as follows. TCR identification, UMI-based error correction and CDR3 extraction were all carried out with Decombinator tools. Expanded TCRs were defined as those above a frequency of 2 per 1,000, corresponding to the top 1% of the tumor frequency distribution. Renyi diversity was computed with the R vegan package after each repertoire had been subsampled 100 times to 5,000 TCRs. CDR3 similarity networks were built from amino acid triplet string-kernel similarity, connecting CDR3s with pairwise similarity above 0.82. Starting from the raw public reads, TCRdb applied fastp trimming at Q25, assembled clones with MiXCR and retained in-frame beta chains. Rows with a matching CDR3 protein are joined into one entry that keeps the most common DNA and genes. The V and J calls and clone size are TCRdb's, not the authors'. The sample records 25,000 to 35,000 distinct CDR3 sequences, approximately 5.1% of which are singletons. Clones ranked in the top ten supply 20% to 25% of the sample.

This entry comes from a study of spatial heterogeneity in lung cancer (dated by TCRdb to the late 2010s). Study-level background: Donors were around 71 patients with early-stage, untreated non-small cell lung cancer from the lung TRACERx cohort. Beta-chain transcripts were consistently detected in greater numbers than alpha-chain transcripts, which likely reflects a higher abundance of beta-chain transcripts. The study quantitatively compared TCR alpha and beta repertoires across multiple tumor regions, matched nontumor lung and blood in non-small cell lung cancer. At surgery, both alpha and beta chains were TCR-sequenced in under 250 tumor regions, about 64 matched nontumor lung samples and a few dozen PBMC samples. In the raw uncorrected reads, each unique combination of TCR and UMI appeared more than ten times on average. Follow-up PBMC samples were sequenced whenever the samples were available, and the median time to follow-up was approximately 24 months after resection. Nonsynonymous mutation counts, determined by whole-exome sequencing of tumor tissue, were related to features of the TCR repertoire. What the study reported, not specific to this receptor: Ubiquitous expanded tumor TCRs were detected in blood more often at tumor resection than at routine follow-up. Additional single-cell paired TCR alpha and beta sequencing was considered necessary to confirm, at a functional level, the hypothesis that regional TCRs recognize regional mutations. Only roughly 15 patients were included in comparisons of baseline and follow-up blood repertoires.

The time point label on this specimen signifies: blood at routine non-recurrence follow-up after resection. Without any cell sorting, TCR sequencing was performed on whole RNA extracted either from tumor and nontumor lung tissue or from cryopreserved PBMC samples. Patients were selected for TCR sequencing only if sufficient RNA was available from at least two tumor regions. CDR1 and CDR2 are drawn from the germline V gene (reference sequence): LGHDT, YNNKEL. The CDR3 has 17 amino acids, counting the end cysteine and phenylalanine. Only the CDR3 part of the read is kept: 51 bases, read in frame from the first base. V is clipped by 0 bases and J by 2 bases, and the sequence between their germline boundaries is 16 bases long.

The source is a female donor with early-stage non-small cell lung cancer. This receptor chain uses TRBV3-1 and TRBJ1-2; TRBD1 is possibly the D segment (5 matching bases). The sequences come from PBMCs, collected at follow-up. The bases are TGTGCCAGCAGCCAAGATCTGTTCAGGGCGGCAAACTATGGCTACACCTTC. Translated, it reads CASSQDLFRAANYGYTF.